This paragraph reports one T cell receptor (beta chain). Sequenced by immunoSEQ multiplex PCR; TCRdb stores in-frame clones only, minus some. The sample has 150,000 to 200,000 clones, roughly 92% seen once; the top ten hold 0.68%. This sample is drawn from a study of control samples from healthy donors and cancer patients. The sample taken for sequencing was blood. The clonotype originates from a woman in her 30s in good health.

CDR3 amino acids: CASSSAVGGIGETQYF. The CDR3 DNA sequence: TGTGCCAGCAGCTCAGCTGTCGGGGGGATTGGAGAGACCCAGTACTTC. The chain uses TRBV7-6 and TRBJ2-5, with 7 bases that match TRBD2. The germline V gene has CDR1 SGHVS and CDR2 FNYEAQ. The CDR3 contains 16 residues. With 4 bases clipped from V and 4 bases from J, the junction kept 12 bases outside the gene matches.